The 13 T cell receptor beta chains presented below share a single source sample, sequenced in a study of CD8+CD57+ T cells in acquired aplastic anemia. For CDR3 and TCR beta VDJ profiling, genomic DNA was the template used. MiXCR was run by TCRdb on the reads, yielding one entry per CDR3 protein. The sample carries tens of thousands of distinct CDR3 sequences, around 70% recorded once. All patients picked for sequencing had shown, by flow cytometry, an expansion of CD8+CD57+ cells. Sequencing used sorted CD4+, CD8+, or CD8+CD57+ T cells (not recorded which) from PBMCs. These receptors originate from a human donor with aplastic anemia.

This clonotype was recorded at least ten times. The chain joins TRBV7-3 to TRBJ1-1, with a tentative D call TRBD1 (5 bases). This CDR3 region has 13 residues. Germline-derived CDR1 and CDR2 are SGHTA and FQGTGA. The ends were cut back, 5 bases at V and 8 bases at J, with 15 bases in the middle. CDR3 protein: CASSPDVGGEAFF. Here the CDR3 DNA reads TGTGCCAGCAGCCCTGACGTGGGGGGGGAAGCTTTCTTT.

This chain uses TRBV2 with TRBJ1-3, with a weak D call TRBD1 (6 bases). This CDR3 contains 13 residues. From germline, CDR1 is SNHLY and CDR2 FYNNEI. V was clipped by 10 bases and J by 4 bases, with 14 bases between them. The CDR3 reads CANRRDIGNTIYF. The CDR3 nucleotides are TGTGCCAACCGCCGGGACATCGGAAACACCATATATTTT.

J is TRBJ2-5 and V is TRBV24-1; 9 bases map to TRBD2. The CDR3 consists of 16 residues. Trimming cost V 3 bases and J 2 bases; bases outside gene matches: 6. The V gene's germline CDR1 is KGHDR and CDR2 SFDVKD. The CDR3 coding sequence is TGTGCCACCAGTGATGGCCGACTAGCGGATCAAGAGACCCAGTACTTC. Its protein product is CATSDGRLADQETQYF.

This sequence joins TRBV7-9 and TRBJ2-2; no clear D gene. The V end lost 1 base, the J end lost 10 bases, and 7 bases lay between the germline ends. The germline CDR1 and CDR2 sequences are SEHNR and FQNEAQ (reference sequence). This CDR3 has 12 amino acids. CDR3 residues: CASSLVWQELFF. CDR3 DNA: TGTGCCAGCAGCTTAGTTTGGCAGGAGCTGTTTTTT. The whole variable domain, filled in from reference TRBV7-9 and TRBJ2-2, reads DTGVSQNPRHKITKRGQNVTFRCDPISEHNRLYWYRQTLGQGPEFLTYFQNEAQLEKSRLLSDRFSAERPKGSFSTLEIQRTEQGDSAMYLCASSLVWQELFFGEGSRLTVL.

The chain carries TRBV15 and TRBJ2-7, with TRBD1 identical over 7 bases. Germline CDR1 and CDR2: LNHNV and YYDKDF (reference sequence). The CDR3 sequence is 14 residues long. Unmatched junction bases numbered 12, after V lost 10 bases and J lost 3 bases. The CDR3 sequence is CASTTGTASYEQYF. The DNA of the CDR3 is TGTGCCAGCACCACCGGGACAGCTAGCTACGAGCAGTACTTC.

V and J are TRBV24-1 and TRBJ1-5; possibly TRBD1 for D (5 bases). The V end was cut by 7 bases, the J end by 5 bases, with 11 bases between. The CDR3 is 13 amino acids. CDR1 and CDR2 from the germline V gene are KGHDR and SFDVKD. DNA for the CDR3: TGTGCCACCAGCGGCAGGGCAGATCAGCCCCAGCATTTT. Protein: CATSGRADQPQHF.

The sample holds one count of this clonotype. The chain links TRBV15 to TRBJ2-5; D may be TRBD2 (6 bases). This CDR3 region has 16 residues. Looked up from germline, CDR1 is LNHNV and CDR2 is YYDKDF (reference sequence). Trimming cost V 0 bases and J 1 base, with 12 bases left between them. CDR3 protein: CATSRDQRGLQETQYF. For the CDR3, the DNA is TGTGCCACCAGCAGAGATCAACGGGGACTCCAAGAGACCCAGTACTTC.

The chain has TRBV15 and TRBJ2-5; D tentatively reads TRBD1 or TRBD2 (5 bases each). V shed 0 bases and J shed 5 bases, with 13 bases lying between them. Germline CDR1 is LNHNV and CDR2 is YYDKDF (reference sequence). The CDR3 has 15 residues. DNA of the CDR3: TGTGCCACCAGCAGAGATTTGGGGGTAGGGGAGACCCAGTACTTC. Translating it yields CATSRDLGVGETQYF.

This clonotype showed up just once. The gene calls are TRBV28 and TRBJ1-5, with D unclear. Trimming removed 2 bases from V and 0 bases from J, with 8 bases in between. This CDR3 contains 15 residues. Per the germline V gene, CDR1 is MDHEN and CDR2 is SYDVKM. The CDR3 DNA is TGTGCCAGCAGTTTAATCGCGGATAGCAATCAGCCCCAGCATTTT. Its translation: CASSLIADSNQPQHF.

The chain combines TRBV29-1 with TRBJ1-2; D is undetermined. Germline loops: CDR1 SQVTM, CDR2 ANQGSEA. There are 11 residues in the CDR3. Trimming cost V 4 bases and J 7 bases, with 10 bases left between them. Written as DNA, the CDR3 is TGCAGCGTTGTGGAGAATGGTGGCTACACCTTC. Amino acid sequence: CSVVENGGYTF.

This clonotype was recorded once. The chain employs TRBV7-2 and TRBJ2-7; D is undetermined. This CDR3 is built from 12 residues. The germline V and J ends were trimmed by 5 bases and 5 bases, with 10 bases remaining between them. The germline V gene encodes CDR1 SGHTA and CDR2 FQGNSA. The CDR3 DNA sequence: TGTGCCAGCAGCCAAGTGAGGAACGAGCAGTACTTC. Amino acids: CASSQVRNEQYF.

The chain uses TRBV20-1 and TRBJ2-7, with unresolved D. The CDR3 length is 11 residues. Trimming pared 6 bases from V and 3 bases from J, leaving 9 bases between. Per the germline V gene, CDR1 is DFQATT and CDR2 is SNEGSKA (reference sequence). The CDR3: CSARKVYEQYF. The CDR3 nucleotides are TGCAGTGCCAGAAAGGTCTACGAGCAGTACTTC.

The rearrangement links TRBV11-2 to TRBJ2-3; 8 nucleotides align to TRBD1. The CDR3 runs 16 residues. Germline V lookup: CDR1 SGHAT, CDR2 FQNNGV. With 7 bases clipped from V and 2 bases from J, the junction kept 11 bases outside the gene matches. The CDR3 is CASNNAGQGDTDTQYF. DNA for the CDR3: TGTGCCAGCAATAATGCCGGACAGGGCGACACAGATACGCAGTATTTT.